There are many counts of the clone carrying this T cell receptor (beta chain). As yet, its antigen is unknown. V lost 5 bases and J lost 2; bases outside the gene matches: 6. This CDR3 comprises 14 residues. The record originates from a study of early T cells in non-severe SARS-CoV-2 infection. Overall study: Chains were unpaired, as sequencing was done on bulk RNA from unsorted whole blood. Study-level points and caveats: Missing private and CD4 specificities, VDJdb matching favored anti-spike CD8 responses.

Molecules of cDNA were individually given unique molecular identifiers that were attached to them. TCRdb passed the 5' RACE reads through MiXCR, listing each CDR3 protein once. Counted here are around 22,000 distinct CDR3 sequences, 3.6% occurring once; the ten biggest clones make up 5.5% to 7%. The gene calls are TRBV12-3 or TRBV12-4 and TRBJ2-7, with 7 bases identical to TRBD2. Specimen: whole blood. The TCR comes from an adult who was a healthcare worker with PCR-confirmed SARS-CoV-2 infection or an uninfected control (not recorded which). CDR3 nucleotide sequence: TGTGCCAGCAGTATGGGGCGGGGGACCTACGAGCAGTACTTC. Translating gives CASSMGRGTYEQYF.